This TCR beta chain originates from a study of blood T cell repertoires in COVID-19. At the level of the study: Samples came from the United States, Italy and Spain, spanning acute and convalescent COVID-19. From T cells, B-cell-depleted T cells, or PBMCs came the material, which was cDNA or gDNA.

TCRdb keeps only in-frame clones here, not all; method: immunoSEQ multiplex PCR. The sample comprises more than 95,000 clones, around four fifths of which are singletons, and roughly 5.5% rests with the top ten. Trimming pared 3 bases from V and 4 bases from J, leaving 15 bases between. The CDR3 covers 15 residues. CDR1 is MNHEY and CDR2 is SMNVEV in the germline V gene (reference sequence). This clone appeared a single time. Sequenced material: peripheral blood. The receptor was derived from a man in his sixties with acute or convalescent COVID-19. The chain recombines TRBV27 with TRBJ1-2, with D possibly TRBD1 on 5 matching bases. CDR3 DNA: TGTGCCAGCAGTTTCGAGGGAGGGGCGTTCTATGGCTACACCTTC. Protein: CASSFEGGAFYGYTF.